These 27 T cell receptor beta chains share one sample of origin, sequenced in a study of blood T cells in healthy people across ages. For the second PCR, which ran for roughly 6 to 12 cycles, a sample-barcoded 5' primer and a J-beta primer mix were used. TCRdb re-called the 5' RACE reads through MiXCR, storing one row per CDR3 protein. The sample carries 700,000 to 900,000 distinct CDR3 sequences, 20% to 30% recorded once. A further study also used this sample, focusing on T cells of mothers and their children.

The sequenced material came from blood. The receptors come from a boy aged 5-17 years in good health.

The CDR3 DNA reads as TGTGCCAGTAGTATGTATCTGACAGGCTTTCCGGAGACCCAGTACTTC. This codes for CASSMYLTGFPETQYF. The rearrangement joins TRBV19 to TRBJ2-5; TRBD1 might be the D (6 bases). Trimming took off 3 bases at V and 5 bases at J, with 19 bases between the two ends. The CDR3 has 16 residues. CDR1 and CDR2 from the germline V gene are LNHDA and SQIVND (reference sequence).

The chain employs TRBV20-1 and TRBJ2-6; tentatively, D is TRBD1 (5 bases). Trimming removed 6 bases from V and 4 bases from J, with 10 bases in between. Germline loops: CDR1 DFQATT, CDR2 SNEGSKA (reference sequence). This CDR3 contains 13 residues. The CDR3 here is CSASRVGANVLTF. The CDR3 DNA is TGCAGTGCGAGCAGGGTCGGGGCCAACGTCCTGACTTTC.

The genes are TRBV5-1 and TRBJ2-3, with 7 nucleotides matching TRBD2. There are 16 residues in the CDR3. V was clipped by 4 bases and J by 5 bases; unmatched bases: 13. Germline V gene data show CDR1 as SGHRS and CDR2 as YFSETQ. The CDR3 DNA follows: TGCGCCAGCAGCCCTAGTAGCCGAGGGAGGGGAGATACGCAGTATTTT. Translating it yields CASSPSSRGRGDTQYF.

The chain uses TRBV29-1 and TRBJ2-5, with 7 bases identical to TRBD2. Gene TRBJ2-1 matches the end of the DNA better, so the J call may be wrong. Germline values: CDR1 SQVTM, CDR2 ANQGSEA. This CDR3 comprises 15 residues. DNA for the CDR3: TGCAGCACCCTTGGGGGGGGACCGAACTACAATGAGCAGTTCTTC. Protein product: CSTLGGGPNYNEQFF.

The chain combines TRBV20-1 with TRBJ2-1; 11 positions agree with TRBD2. V lost 3 bases and J lost 6; bases outside the gene matches: 7. The CDR3 has 15 amino acids. Germline values: CDR1 DFQATT, CDR2 SNEGSKA (reference sequence). The CDR3 bases are TGCAGTGCTAGGGTAGTAGCGGGGGGGCGCAATGAGCAGTTCTTC. Its translation is CSARVVAGGRNEQFF.

V usage is TRBV5-1 and J usage is TRBJ2-7; D is unclear. CDR3 length equals 16 residues. Germline CDR1 is SGHRS and CDR2 is YFSETQ. V was shortened by 0 bases and J by 1 base, with 14 bases between the two germline ends. CDR3 nucleotide sequence: TGCGCCAGCAGCTTGGCCCCCGGACCCCAGTCCTACGAGCAGTACTTC. Its translation is CASSLAPGPQSYEQYF. Full variable domain (rest looked up from reference TRBV5-1 and TRBJ2-7): KAGVTQTPRYLIKTRGQQVTLSCSPISGHRSVSWYQQTPGQGLQFLFEYFSETQRNKGNFPGRFSGRQFSNSRSEMNVSTLELGDSALYLCASSLAPGPQSYEQYFGPGTRLTVT.

This clonotype was counted only a few times. The chain carries TRBV30 and TRBJ2-1; no firm D call. Trimming stripped 8 bases from V and 9 bases from J, with 14 bases between. The CDR3 is 11 residues long. From germline, CDR1 is GTSNPN and CDR2 SVGIG (reference sequence). The CDR3 nucleotides are TGTGCCGCCTATTTCCGGCGTGAGCAGTTCTTC. Protein sequence: CAAYFRREQFF.

The rearrangement uses TRBV10-3 and TRBJ1-4; D perhaps matches TRBD1 (6 bases). The germline gives CDR1 ENHRY, CDR2 SYGVKD. The CDR3 runs to 14 residues. The germline V and J ends were trimmed by 5 bases and 1 base, with 8 bases remaining between them. CDR3 DNA sequence: TGTGCCATCAGTAGGGGGGAAACTAATGAAAAACTGTTTTTT. Translated: CAISRGETNEKLFF.

J is TRBJ2-1 and V is TRBV29-1; D gene uncertain. Germline CDR1 reads SQVTM; CDR2 reads ANQGSEA. V was clipped by 4 bases and J by 10 bases, with 29 bases between them. The CDR3 has 17 amino acids. CDR3 in amino acids: CSVGRKPTHDRQLEQFF. DNA for the CDR3: TGCAGCGTTGGGAGAAAGCCTACCCATGACCGGCAATTGGAGCAGTTCTTC.

This clonotype was picked up a small number of times. The genes are TRBV19 and TRBJ1-1; D ambiguous. V was shortened by 5 bases and J by 4 bases, with 8 bases between the two germline ends. This CDR3 has 12 amino acids. Germline CDR1 reads LNHDA; CDR2 reads SQIVND (reference sequence). The CDR3 DNA follows: TGTGCCAGTAGTCCTTCTTCCACTGAAGCTTTCTTT. This sequence encodes CASSPSSTEAFF.

This clonotype was seen a handful of times. The V gene is TRBV7-7, the J gene TRBJ2-7; D is unclear. CDR1 and CDR2 from the germline V gene are SSHAT and FNYEAQ (reference sequence). The CDR3 totals 15 residues. The V end was cut by 4 bases, the J end by 5 bases, with 18 bases between. CDR3 DNA: TGTGCCAGCAGCTACCCACTGACCCTAGGTCACGAGCAGTACTTC. Residues: CASSYPLTLGHEQYF.

The chain combines TRBV24-1 with TRBJ2-1; 10 bases are a match to TRBD2. The closer fit of TRBJ2-5 to the DNA end suggests the J call may be wrong. The CDR3 consists of 16 residues. Per the germline V gene, CDR1 is KGHDR and CDR2 is SFDVKD. For the CDR3, the DNA is TGTGCCACCAGTGATTTTAGCGGGGGGTCCGTGGGGACCCAGTACTTC. It encodes CATSDFSGGSVGTQYF.

The chain links TRBV5-1 to TRBJ2-7; D is possibly TRBD2 (6 bases). The ends were cut back, 0 bases at V and 6 bases at J, with 13 bases in the middle. The germline CDR1 and CDR2 sequences are SGHRS and YFSETQ. This CDR3 contains 14 residues. The CDR3 nucleotides are TGCGCCAGCAGCTTGGCCCCGGGAGAAGGCGAGCAGTACTTC. This sequence encodes CASSLAPGEGEQYF.

Many counts were recorded for this clonotype. The CDR3 DNA follows: TGTGCCAGCAGTTTTTGGGGACAAGAGACCCAGTACTTC. It codes for CASSFWGQETQYF. The rearrangement links TRBV12-3 or TRBV12-4 to TRBJ2-5; D unclear. CDR3 length: 13 amino acids. Trimming stripped 3 bases from V and 2 bases from J, with 7 bases between.

This clonotype has just a few counts. The rearrangement joins TRBV11-2 to TRBJ2-7, with unresolved D. The CDR3 consists of 10 residues. From germline, CDR1 is SGHAT and CDR2 FQNNGV. Trimming pared 3 bases from V and 7 bases from J, leaving 4 bases between. The DNA of the CDR3 is TGTGCCAGCAGCTTTGATGAGCAGTACTTC. Encoded protein: CASSFDEQYF.

This chain connects TRBV6-1 to TRBJ2-1, with 8 bases lining up with TRBD2. The V gene end was trimmed by 2 bases and the J gene end by 4 bases; junction bases not matched to a gene: 16. CDR1 is MNHNS, CDR2 SASEGT, per germline. CDR3 length: 19 residues. This CDR3 reads CASSETVAGRVRRYNEQFF. CDR3 DNA sequence: TGTGCCAGCAGTGAAACGGTAGCGGGACGGGTCCGTAGATACAATGAGCAGTTCTTC.

This clonotype was recorded a few times. V and J are TRBV5-1 and TRBJ1-2, with 10 nucleotides matching TRBD1. With 4 bases clipped from V and 6 bases from J, the junction kept 9 bases outside the gene matches. CDR3 length: 15 residues. From germline, CDR1 is SGHRS and CDR2 YFSETQ. This CDR3 is CASSPAGTGVDGYTF. The DNA for the CDR3 is TGCGCCAGCAGCCCGGCCGGGACAGGGGTGGATGGCTACACCTTC.

The V call is TRBV5-1, the J call TRBJ2-5, with TRBD2 matching over 8 bases. CDR3 length: 15 amino acids. Germline trimming cut 4 bases from V and 2 bases from J; bases unmatched to any gene: 7. Germline loops: CDR1 SGHRS, CDR2 YFSETQ. The CDR3 coding sequence is TGCGCCAGCAGCGAGGTGCCGGGGGGGCAAGAGACCCAGTACTTC. Its translation: CASSEVPGGQETQYF.

This clonotype occurred a few times. This chain links TRBV12-3 or TRBV12-4 with TRBJ2-3; perhaps TRBD1 as D (6 bases). Deletions cut 6 bases from V and 0 bases from J, with 13 bases between. The CDR3 has 15 residues. CDR3 amino acids: CASSRQVPSTDTQYF. The DNA for the CDR3 is TGTGCCAGCAGCCGACAGGTTCCTAGCACAGATACGCAGTATTTT.

This clonotype was detected ten times or more. This chain links TRBV18 with TRBJ2-5; a possible D gene is TRBD1 (6 bases). The CDR3 sequence is 15 residues long. Germline V CDR1 and CDR2: KGHSH, LQKENI. Trimming took 0 bases from V and 2 from J, leaving 10 bases between them. CDR3: CASSPPGQRQETQYF. CDR3 nucleotide sequence: TGTGCCAGCTCACCACCCGGACAGAGACAAGAGACCCAGTACTTC.

The chain recombines TRBV4-1 with TRBJ1-5, with 9 bases identical to TRBD1. This CDR3 region has 15 residues. CDR1 MGHRA and CDR2 YSYEKL come from the germline V gene. J lost 8 bases, V lost 2 bases, and 7 bases had no gene match. CDR3 nucleotides: TGCGCCAGCAGCCAACGTTGGACAGGGGATAAGCCCCAGCATTTT. Its protein product is CASSQRWTGDKPQHF.

V is TRBV5-1 and J is TRBJ2-5; 9 bases are shared with TRBD1. V shed 7 bases and J 2 bases; nucleotides not matched to a gene: 9. CDR1 is SGHRS and CDR2 is YFSETQ in the germline V gene. This CDR3 has 15 amino acids. CDR3 nucleotides: TGCGCCAGCCGCCCCCGGGACAGGGATCAAGAGACCCAGTACTTC. This translates into CASRPRDRDQETQYF.

This sequence joins TRBV9 and TRBJ1-3; possible D gene TRBD1, 6 bases. Germline CDR1 and CDR2: SGDLS and YYNGEE. The V end was cut by 5 bases, the J end by 8 bases, with 20 bases between. The CDR3 runs 15 residues. CDR3 loop: CASRGEKDRADTIYF. In nucleotides, the CDR3 is TGTGCCAGCAGGGGGGAAAAGGACAGAGCGGACACCATATATTTT. The whole variable domain, remainder taken from reference TRBV9 and TRBJ1-3, is DSGVTQTPKHLITATGQRVTLRCSPRSGDLSVYWYQQSLDQGLQFLIQYYNGEERAKGNILERFSAQQFPDLHSELNLSSLELGDSALYFCASRGEKDRADTIYFGEGSWLTVV.

This clonotype turned up a few times. The chain uses TRBV4-2 and TRBJ1-2; D is possibly TRBD1 (5 bases). Germline CDR1 is LGHNA and CDR2 is YNFKEQ. The CDR3 loop spans 17 amino acids. Trimming took 1 base from V and 8 from J, leaving 23 bases between them. CDR3 DNA sequence: TGTGCCAGCAGCCAAGGAGGACAAGGGCCTTCTATAGTCGGCTACACCTTC. As protein: CASSQGGQGPSIVGYTF.

J is TRBJ2-5 and V is TRBV7-2; a weak D match, TRBD2 (6 bases). Germline V CDR1 and CDR2: SGHTA, FQGNSA. The V and J ends lost 5 bases and 0 bases respectively, with 13 bases between them. The CDR3 totals 15 residues. The CDR3 protein is CASSRGTAYQETQYF. In DNA form, the CDR3 reads TGTGCCAGCAGCCGGGGGACGGCGTACCAAGAGACCCAGTACTTC.

The chain is built from TRBV5-1 and TRBJ1-6; 7 positions agree with TRBD1. The ends lost 5 bases at V and 0 bases at J; junction bases unmatched: 17. Per germline, CDR1 SGHRS and CDR2 YFSETQ. This CDR3 spans 20 amino acids. As DNA, the CDR3 is TGCGCCAGCAGGCGGGACAGTTCAAGAGAATTAAGCTCCTATAATTCACCCCTCCACTTT. Protein: CASRRDSSRELSSYNSPLHF.

The genes are TRBV14 and TRBJ2-7; D is possibly TRBD2 (6 bases). Deletions cut 4 bases from V and 8 bases from J, with 21 bases between. The V gene's germline CDR1 is SGHDN and CDR2 FVKESK. The CDR3 has 15 residues. The DNA for the CDR3 is TGTGCCAGCAGCCTAGGAACGGGACTCCTCTTCCAGCAGTACTTC. Residues: CASSLGTGLLFQQYF.